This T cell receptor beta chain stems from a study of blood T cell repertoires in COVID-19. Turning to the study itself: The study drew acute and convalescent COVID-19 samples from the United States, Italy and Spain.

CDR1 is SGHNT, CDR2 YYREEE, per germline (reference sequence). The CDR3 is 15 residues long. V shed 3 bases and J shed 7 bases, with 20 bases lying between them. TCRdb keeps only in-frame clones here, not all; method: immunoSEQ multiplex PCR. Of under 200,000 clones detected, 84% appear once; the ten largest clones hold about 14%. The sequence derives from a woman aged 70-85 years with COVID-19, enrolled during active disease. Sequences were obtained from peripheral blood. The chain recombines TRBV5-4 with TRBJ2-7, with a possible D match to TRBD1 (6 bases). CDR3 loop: CASSSDRRGSEEQYF. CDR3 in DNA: TGTGCCAGCAGCTCGGATCGAAGGGGGTCGGAAGAGCAGTACTTC. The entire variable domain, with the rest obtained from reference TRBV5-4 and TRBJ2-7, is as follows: ETGVTQSPTHLIKTRGQQVTLRCSSQSGHNTVSWYQQALGQGPQFIFQYYREEENGRGNFPPRFSGLQFPNYSSELNVNALELDDSALYLCASSSDRRGSEEQYFGPGTRLTVT.